Below, 27 T cell receptor beta chains from the same sample are listed, as sequenced in a study of blood T cell repertoires in COVID-19. This table comes from immunoSEQ multiplex PCR, and its TCRdb copy is limited to in-frame clones, with some not included. The table records tens of thousands of clones, 73% of them present only once. Specimen: peripheral blood. The receptors stem from a woman between 65 and 79 years old with acute or convalescent COVID-19.

This clone was found a few times. The chain combines TRBV15 with TRBJ1-4; a possible D gene is TRBD1 (5 bases). This CDR3 contains 15 residues. The germline V gene has CDR1 LNHNV and CDR2 YYDKDF (reference sequence). Trimming left V 0 bases short and J 2 bases short, with 7 bases between. DNA for the CDR3: TGTGCCACCAGCAGAGATAAGGGGACTAATGAAAAACTGTTTTTT. Translating gives CATSRDKGTNEKLFF. Full variable domain (remainder filled in from reference TRBV15 and TRBJ1-4): DAMVIQNPRYQVTQFGKPVTLSCSQTLNHNVMYWYQQKSSQAPKLLFHYYDKDFNNEADTPDNFQSRRPNTSFCFLDIRSPGLGDTAMYLCATSRDKGTNEKLFFGSGTQLSVL.

This chain uses TRBV3-1 (or the pseudogene TRBV3-2) with TRBJ2-3; 12 bases align to TRBD2. After removal of 0 bases from V and 6 bases from J, the junction contained 7 bases not matched to a gene. Germline CDR1 and CDR2: LGHDT and YNNKEL (reference sequence). The CDR3 length is 17 residues. CDR3 DNA: TGTGCCAGCAGCCAAGATCGGCTAGCGGGGGGGCCGGATACGCAGTATTTT. Translated, it gives CASSQDRLAGGPDTQYF.

V gene TRBV21-1 combines with J gene TRBJ1-2; the table's D call TRBD1 went unverified against the DNA. TRBV21-1 is given as a pseudogene. The CDR3 is made up of 17 amino acids. CDR3: CASSLTKGGTGGYGYTF. The DNA for the CDR3 is TGTGCCAGCAGCTTAACAAAGGGCGGGACAGGGGGGTATGGCTACACCTTC.

The chain is built from TRBV11-2 and TRBJ1-1; D unclear. Germline V gene lookup returns CDR1 SGHAT and CDR2 FQNNGV. Trimming removed 2 bases at V and 1 base at J, with 8 bases between. The CDR3 runs 14 residues. The CDR3 loop is CASSLLRENTEAFF. In DNA, the CDR3 is TGTGCCAGCAGCTTACTGCGGGAGAACACTGAAGCTTTCTTT.

This chain uses TRBV19 with TRBJ2-5, with D perhaps TRBD2 (6 bases). Trimming stripped 4 bases from V and 4 bases from J, with 16 bases between. From germline, CDR1 is LNHDA and CDR2 SQIVND (reference sequence). This CDR3 is built from 15 residues. CDR3 in amino acids: CASSNLLAPGETQYF. DNA for the CDR3: TGTGCCAGTAGTAATCTACTAGCCCCAGGAGAGACCCAGTACTTC.

This rearrangement joins TRBV3-1 (or the pseudogene TRBV3-2) to TRBJ1-1; maybe TRBD1 (6 bases). Trimming removed 4 bases at V and 7 bases at J, with 13 bases between. The germline CDR1 and CDR2 sequences are LGHDT and YNNKEL (reference sequence). The CDR3 extends over 13 amino acids. The CDR3 here is CASSPGGRIEAFF. In DNA form, the CDR3 reads TGTGCCAGCAGCCCGGGGGGGCGTATTGAAGCTTTCTTT.

The chain combines TRBV30 with TRBJ1-5; possible D gene TRBD1, 5 bases. The CDR3 has 16 amino acids. Germline V gene sequence: CDR1 GTSNPN, CDR2 SVGIG (reference sequence). V was shortened by 0 bases and J by 4 bases, with 16 bases between the two germline ends. CDR3 protein: CAWSVSGVKWNQPQHF. The CDR3 DNA sequence: TGTGCCTGGAGTGTATCGGGGGTAAAATGGAATCAGCCCCAGCATTTT.

This clone was counted a single time. This chain connects TRBV2 to TRBJ1-2; 7 bases are shared with TRBD1. The junction had 14 bases not matched to a gene; V was cut back by 6 bases and J by 4 bases. Looked up from germline, CDR1 is SNHLY and CDR2 is FYNNEI. This CDR3 is built from 16 residues. The CDR3 DNA follows: TGTGCCAGCAGGACAGGGACGACGGGCACTGGCTATGGCTACACCTTC. Translated: CASRTGTTGTGYGYTF. The whole variable domain, filled in from reference TRBV2 and TRBJ1-2, reads EPEVTQTPSHQVTQMGQEVILRCVPISNHLYFYWYRQILGQKVEFLVSFYNNEISEKSEIFDDQFSVERPDGSNFTLKIRSTKLEDSAMYFCASRTGTTGTGYGYTFGSGTRLTVV.

The gene calls are TRBV10-3 and TRBJ1-1, with 7 bases identical to TRBD1. V trimming: 11 bases; J trimming: 1 base; junction bases outside the gene matches: 4. The CDR3 has 12 amino acids. Germline loops: CDR1 ENHRY, CDR2 SYGVKD. The CDR3 is CAAGQTNTEAFF. The CDR3 DNA reads TGTGCCGCGGGACAGACGAACACTGAAGCTTTCTTT.

The V call is TRBV7-2, the J call TRBJ1-2; no definite D call. The V end was cut by 5 bases, the J end by 5 bases, with 6 bases between. This CDR3 is built from 11 residues. Looked up from germline, CDR1 is SGHTA and CDR2 is FQGNSA. The CDR3 DNA reads TGTGCCAGCAGCCCGGGGTATGGCTACACCTTC. Amino acids: CASSPGYGYTF.

The chain has TRBV18 and TRBJ1-4; D may be TRBD1 (6 bases). In germline, CDR1 is KGHSH, CDR2 LQKENI. The CDR3 extends over 13 amino acids. The V and J ends lost 4 bases and 5 bases respectively, with 8 bases between them. The CDR3 protein is CASSRDINEKLFF. CDR3 coding DNA: TGTGCCAGCTCACGGGACATCAATGAAAAACTGTTTTTT.

This chain links TRBV10-3 with TRBJ1-5, with 8 bases identical to TRBD1. The CDR3 runs 16 residues. V lost 5 bases and J lost 2; bases outside the gene matches: 8. Germline CDR1 and CDR2: ENHRY and SYGVKD. DNA of the CDR3: TGTGCCATCAGTAATACAGGGGGAGGGGGCAATCAGCCCCAGCATTTT. Translating it yields CAISNTGGGGNQPQHF.

The CDR3 sequence is CASRRENTEAFF. The CDR3 nucleotides are TGCGCCAGCAGGAGGGAGAACACTGAAGCTTTCTTT. The chain couples TRBV5-1 to TRBJ1-1, with D unresolved. The CDR3 is 12 residues long. V lost 5 bases and J lost 1, with 6 bases in between. In germline, CDR1 is SGHRS, CDR2 YFSETQ.

Many counts were recorded for this clone. The rearrangement joins TRBV5-4 to TRBJ2-5; 8 positions match TRBD2. Germline CDR1 SGHNT, CDR2 YYREEE (reference sequence). The trim removed 4 bases at V and 4 bases at J, leaving 12 bases unmatched. The CDR3 has 16 amino acids. For the CDR3, the DNA is TGTGCCAGCAGCCGTCGTGACGGGGGGGCCGTAGAGACCCAGTACTTC. Residues: CASSRRDGGAVETQYF. Complete variable domain (other parts from reference TRBV5-4 and TRBJ2-5): ETGVTQSPTHLIKTRGQQVTLRCSSQSGHNTVSWYQQALGQGPQFIFQYYREEENGRGNFPPRFSGLQFPNYSSELNVNALELDDSALYLCASSRRDGGAVETQYFGPGTRLLVL.

The genes are TRBV29-1 and TRBJ1-2; D not certain. In germline, CDR1 is SQVTM, CDR2 ANQGSEA. The V gene lost 0 bases and the J gene lost 12 bases, with 14 bases spanning the gap. CDR3 length equals 12 residues. DNA for the CDR3: TGCAGCGTTGAAGATCCTGGGCAGAAGGACACCTTC. Encoded protein: CSVEDPGQKDTF.

The chain links TRBV20-1 to TRBJ2-7; D is undetermined. Trimming cost V 3 bases and J 3 bases, with 15 bases left between them. CDR1 DFQATT and CDR2 SNEGSKA come from the germline V gene (reference sequence). This CDR3 contains 14 residues. The CDR3 DNA follows: TGCAGTGCTAGTCCCCCGACAACGGACTACGAGCAGTACTTC. Translating gives CSASPPTTDYEQYF.

This clone occurred a few times. J is TRBJ1-1 and V is TRBV6-6; D may be TRBD1 (6 bases). The germline CDR1 and CDR2 sequences are MNHNY and SVGAGI (reference sequence). The CDR3 is made up of 11 amino acids. Trimming shortened V by 5 bases and J by 8 bases, and 9 bases separated the two germline ends. Here the CDR3 reads CASSTGQEAFF. The DNA for the CDR3 is TGTGCCAGCAGTACAGGGCAGGAAGCTTTCTTT.

This rearrangement joins TRBV10-2 to TRBJ1-1; a possible D gene is TRBD1 (6 bases). This CDR3 has 15 amino acids. Germline-derived CDR1 and CDR2 are WSHSY and SAAADI. Trimming took off 6 bases at V and 5 bases at J, with 19 bases between the two ends. DNA for the CDR3: TGCGCCAGCAGGAGGGGCAGGGAGGGGGAAACTGAAGCTTTCTTT. Translation: CASRRGREGETEAFF.

The gene calls are TRBV10-3 and TRBJ2-1; TRBD2 matches 9 bases. CDR1 ENHRY and CDR2 SYGVKD come from the germline V gene. The CDR3 is 14 amino acids. With 4 bases clipped from V and 5 bases from J, the junction kept 3 bases outside the gene matches. Written as DNA, the CDR3 is TGTGCCATCAGTGGAGCGGGGGGTCACAATGAGCAGTTCTTC. Translation gives CAISGAGGHNEQFF.

The chain combines TRBV6-6 with TRBJ1-1; tentative D call: TRBD1 (6 bases). V was cut by 6 bases and J by 2 bases, with 10 bases left in between. The CDR3 contains 13 residues. The germline V gene has CDR1 MNHNY and CDR2 SVGAGI (reference sequence). CDR3 amino acids: CASRIQGNTEAFF. The CDR3 DNA is TGTGCCAGCAGAATACAGGGAAACACTGAAGCTTTCTTT.

The chain links TRBV7-3 to TRBJ1-1; TRBD1 is a possible D gene (6 bases). CDR1 is SGHTA, CDR2 FQGTGA, per germline. This CDR3 contains 15 residues. Trimming took off 4 bases at V and 6 bases at J, with 18 bases between the two ends. The CDR3: CASSWTGGGNAEAFF. DNA of the CDR3: TGTGCCAGCAGCTGGACGGGAGGGGGAAACGCTGAAGCTTTCTTT.

V usage is TRBV9 and J usage is TRBJ1-2; 9 positions agree with TRBD1. The V and J ends lost 4 bases and 7 bases, in that order; junction bases with no gene match: 14. This CDR3 is 16 amino acids long. The germline V gene encodes CDR1 SGDLS and CDR2 YYNGEE. The CDR3 sequence is CASSFTGTGRSRGYTF. In DNA, the CDR3 is TGTGCCAGCAGCTTCACCGGGACAGGGAGAAGTCGTGGCTACACCTTC.

The chain links TRBV2 to TRBJ1-1; 9 bases are a match to TRBD1. CDR3 length: 16 amino acids. J was trimmed by 2 bases and V by 6 bases; bases with no gene match: 10. The V gene's germline CDR1 is SNHLY and CDR2 FYNNEI. CDR3 nucleotides: TGTGCCAGCAGGGACAGGGGAGGGGTCGGCAACACTGAAGCTTTCTTT. Protein product: CASRDRGGVGNTEAFF.

This clone was counted a few times. The chain couples TRBV2 to TRBJ1-5; D gene ambiguous. The length of the CDR3 is 14 residues. The germline V gene has CDR1 SNHLY and CDR2 FYNNEI. V was clipped by 7 bases and J by 0 bases, with 10 bases between them. The CDR3 spells CASKTTDSNQPQHF. Written as DNA, the CDR3 is TGTGCCAGCAAGACCACAGATAGCAATCAGCCCCAGCATTTT.

The chain carries TRBV5-5 and TRBJ2-7, with 7 bases that match TRBD1. Trimming took 4 bases from V and 0 from J; bases not matched to a gene: 10. The CDR3 contains 16 residues. The germline gives CDR1 SGHKS, CDR2 YYEKEE (reference sequence). CDR3 region: CASSISATGSSYEQYV. CDR3 sequence (DNA): TGTGCCAGCAGCATATCGGCGACAGGGAGCTCCTACGAGCAGTACGTC.

A few counts support this clone. J is TRBJ2-1 and V is TRBV5-4, with unresolved D. V was pared by 0 bases and J by 0 bases, with 10 bases between. Germline-derived CDR1 and CDR2 are SGHNT and YYREEE (reference sequence). The CDR3 extends over 16 amino acids. CDR3 amino acids: CASSLVSFSSYNEQFF. For the CDR3, the DNA is TGTGCCAGCAGCTTGGTTTCCTTTAGCTCCTACAATGAGCAGTTCTTC.

This chain uses TRBV5-1 with TRBJ1-3, with no clear D. V lost 2 bases, J lost 4 bases, and 16 bases lay in between. This CDR3 has 16 amino acids. Germline-derived CDR1 and CDR2 are SGHRS and YFSETQ. The CDR3 sequence is CASSFEVSGEGNTIYF. CDR3 sequence (DNA): TGCGCCAGCAGCTTTGAAGTCTCTGGGGAGGGAAACACCATATATTTT.